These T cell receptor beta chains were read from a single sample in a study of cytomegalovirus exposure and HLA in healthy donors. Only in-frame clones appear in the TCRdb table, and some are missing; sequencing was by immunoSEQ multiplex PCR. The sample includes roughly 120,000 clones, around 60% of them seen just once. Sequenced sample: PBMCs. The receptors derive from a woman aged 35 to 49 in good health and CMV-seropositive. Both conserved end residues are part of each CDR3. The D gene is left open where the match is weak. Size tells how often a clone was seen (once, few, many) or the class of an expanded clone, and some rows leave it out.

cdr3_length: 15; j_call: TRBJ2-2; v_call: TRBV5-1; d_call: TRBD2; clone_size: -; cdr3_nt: TGCGCCAGCAGCTTGGCTGGGGGGGACACCGGGGAGCTGTTTTTT; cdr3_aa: CASSLAGGDTGELFF
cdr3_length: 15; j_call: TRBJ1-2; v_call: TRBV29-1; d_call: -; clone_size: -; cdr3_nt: TGCAGCGTTGTAGGGCAGGGAGGTATGGAATATGGCTACACCTTC; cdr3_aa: CSVVGQGGMEYGYTF
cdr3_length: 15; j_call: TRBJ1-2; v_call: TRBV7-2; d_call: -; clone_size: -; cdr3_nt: TGTGCCAGCAGCTTAGTTGCTAGCTCCGACTATGGCTACACCTTC; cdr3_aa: CASSLVASSDYGYTF
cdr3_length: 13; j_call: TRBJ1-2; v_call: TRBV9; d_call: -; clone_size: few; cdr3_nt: TGTGCCAGCAGCGTTGACAGCAACTATGGCTACACCTTC; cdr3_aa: CASSVDSNYGYTF
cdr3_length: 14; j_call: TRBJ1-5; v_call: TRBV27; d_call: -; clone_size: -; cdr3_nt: TGTGCCAGCAGTCCGGTACGGGTTGGTCAGCCCCAGCATTTT; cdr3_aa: CASSPVRVGQPQHF
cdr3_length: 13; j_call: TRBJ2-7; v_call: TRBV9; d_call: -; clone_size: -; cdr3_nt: TGTGCCAGCAGCGCCGCCGGCGGCTACGAGCAGTACTTC; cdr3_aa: CASSAAGGYEQYF
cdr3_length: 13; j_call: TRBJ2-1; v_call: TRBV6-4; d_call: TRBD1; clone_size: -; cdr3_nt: TGTGCCAGCAGTTTGGACAGGTGGAATGAGCAGTTCTTC; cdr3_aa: CASSLDRWNEQFF
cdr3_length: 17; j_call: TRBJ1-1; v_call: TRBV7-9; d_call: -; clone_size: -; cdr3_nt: TGTGCCAGCAGCCTGAGACAGGCCTCGCGATTGAACACTGAAGCTTTCTTT; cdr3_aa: CASSLRQASRLNTEAFF
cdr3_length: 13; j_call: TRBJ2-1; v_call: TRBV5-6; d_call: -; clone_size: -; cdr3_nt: TGTGCCAGCAGCTTGGTCCTCGGCAATGAGCAGTTCTTC; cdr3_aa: CASSLVLGNEQFF
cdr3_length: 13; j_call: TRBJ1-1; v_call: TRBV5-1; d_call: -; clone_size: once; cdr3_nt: TGCGCCAGCAGCTCGGGGGAGAACACTGAAGCTTTCTTT; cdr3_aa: CASSSGENTEAFF
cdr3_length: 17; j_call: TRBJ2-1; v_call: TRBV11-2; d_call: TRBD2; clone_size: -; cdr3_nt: TGTGCCAGCAGCTGGGGGCGGGGGGCCGTCTCCTACAATGAGCAGTTCTTC; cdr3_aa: CASSWGRGAVSYNEQFF
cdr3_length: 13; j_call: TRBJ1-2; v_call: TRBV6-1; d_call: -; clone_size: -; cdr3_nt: TGTGCCAGCAGCTTACAGGGAAACTATGGCTACACCTTC; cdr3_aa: CASSLQGNYGYTF
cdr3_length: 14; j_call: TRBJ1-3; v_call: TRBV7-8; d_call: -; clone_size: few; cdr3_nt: TGTGCCAGCAGCTTAGTTTACTCTGGAAACACCATATATTTT; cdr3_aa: CASSLVYSGNTIYF
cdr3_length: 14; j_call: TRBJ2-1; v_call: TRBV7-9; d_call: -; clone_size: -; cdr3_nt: TGTGCCAGTAGGGAGTCGAGCTCCTACAATGAGCAGTTCTTC; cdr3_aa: CASRESSSYNEQFF
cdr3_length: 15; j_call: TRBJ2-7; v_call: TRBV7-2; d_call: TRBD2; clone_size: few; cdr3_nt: TGTGCCAGCAGCTCTAGCGGGAACCTTCTGAACGAGCAGTACTTC; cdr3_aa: CASSSSGNLLNEQYF
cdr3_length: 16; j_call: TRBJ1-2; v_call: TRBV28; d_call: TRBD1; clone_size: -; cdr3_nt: TGTGCCAGCAGTCACCCTCGTATAGGGGGCAACTATGGCTACACCTTC; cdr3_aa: CASSHPRIGGNYGYTF
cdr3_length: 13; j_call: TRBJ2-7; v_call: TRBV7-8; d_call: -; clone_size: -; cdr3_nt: TGTGCCAGCAGCCCAATACAGTCCTACGAGCAGTACTTC; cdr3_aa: CASSPIQSYEQYF
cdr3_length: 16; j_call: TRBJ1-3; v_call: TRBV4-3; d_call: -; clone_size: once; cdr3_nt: TGCGCCAGCAGCCAAGAACCAGGGATGGAAGAAAACACCATATATTTT; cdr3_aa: CASSQEPGMEENTIYF
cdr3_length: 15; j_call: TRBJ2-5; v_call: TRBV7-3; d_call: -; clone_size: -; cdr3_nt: TGTGCCAGCAGCTACCGGGGGAAGTACCAAGAGACCCAGTACTTC; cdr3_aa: CASSYRGKYQETQYF
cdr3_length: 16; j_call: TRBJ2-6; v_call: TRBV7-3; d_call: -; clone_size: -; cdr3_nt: TGTGCCAGCAGCTTAGAACCACTCTCTGGGGCCAACGTCCTGACTTTC; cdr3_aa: CASSLEPLSGANVLTF
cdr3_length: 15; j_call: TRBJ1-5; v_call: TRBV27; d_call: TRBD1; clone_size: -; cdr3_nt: TGTGCCAGCAGTTTCGTAGGGACAGGGGATCAGCCCCAGCATTTT; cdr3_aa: CASSFVGTGDQPQHF
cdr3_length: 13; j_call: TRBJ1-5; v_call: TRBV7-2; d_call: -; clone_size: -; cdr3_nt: TGTGCCAGCAGCCCAGGTAGGGGGGGGCCCCAGCACTTT; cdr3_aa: CASSPGRGGPQHF
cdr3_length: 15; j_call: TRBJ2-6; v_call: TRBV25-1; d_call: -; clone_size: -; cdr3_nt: TGTGCCAGCAGTAGGGAGAACTCCGGGGCCAACGTCCTGACTTTC; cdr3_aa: CASSRENSGANVLTF
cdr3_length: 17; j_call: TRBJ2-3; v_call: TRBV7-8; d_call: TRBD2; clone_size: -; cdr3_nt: TGTGCCAGCAGCTCCTACAGGACTAGCGGGAGTACAGATACGCAGTATTTT; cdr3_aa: CASSSYRTSGSTDTQYF
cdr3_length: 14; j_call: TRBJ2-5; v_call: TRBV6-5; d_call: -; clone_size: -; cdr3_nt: TGTGCCAGCAGTTACTCTGGGAGTCCGGAGACCCAGTACTTC; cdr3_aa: CASSYSGSPETQYF
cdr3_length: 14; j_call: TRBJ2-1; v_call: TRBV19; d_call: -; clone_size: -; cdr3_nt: TGTGCCAGTAGTACCCTAGTCCCCGCACGCGAGCAGTTCTTC; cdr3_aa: CASSTLVPAREQFF
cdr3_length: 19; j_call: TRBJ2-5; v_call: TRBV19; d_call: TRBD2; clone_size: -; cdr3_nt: TGTGCCAGTAGTACGGAACTCGGGACTAGCGGGAGGTATAAAGAGACCCAGTACTTC; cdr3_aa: CASSTELGTSGRYKETQYF
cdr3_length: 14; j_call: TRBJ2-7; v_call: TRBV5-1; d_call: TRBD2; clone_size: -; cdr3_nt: TGCGCCAGCAGCAGGACTAGCGGGACGGACGAGCAGTACTTC; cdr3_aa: CASSRTSGTDEQYF
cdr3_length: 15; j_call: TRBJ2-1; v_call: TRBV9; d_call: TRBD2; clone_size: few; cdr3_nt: TGTGCCAGCAGCGTATCCGGGACTAACTACAATGAGCAGTTCTTC; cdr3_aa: CASSVSGTNYNEQFF
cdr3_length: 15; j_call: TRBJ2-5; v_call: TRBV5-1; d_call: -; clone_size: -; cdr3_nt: TGCGCCAGCAGCTTTGGATTCATCAGGGGTGAGACCCAGTACTTC; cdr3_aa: CASSFGFIRGETQYF
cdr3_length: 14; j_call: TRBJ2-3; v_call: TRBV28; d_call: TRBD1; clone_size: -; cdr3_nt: TGTGCCACGGCGACAGGGGGCCGGACAGATACGCAGTATTTT; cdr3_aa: CATATGGRTDTQYF
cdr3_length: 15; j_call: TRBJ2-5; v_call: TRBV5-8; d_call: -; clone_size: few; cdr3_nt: TGTGCCAGCAGCTTCCTAGATATCATTCGGAGGACCCAGTACTTC; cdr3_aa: CASSFLDIIRRTQYF
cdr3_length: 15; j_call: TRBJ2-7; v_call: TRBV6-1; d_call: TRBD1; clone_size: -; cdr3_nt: TGTGCCAGCAGTGAAGCCAACAGGGGGCTCTACGAGCAGTACTTC; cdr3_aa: CASSEANRGLYEQYF
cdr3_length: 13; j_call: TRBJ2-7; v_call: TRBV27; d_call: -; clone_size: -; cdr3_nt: TGTGCCAGCAGTTTGGGGACAAACTACGAGCAGTACTTC; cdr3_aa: CASSLGTNYEQYF
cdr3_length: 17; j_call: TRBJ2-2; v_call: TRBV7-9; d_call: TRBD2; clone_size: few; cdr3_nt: TGTGCCAGCAGCACTTTGACTAGCGGCTTTAACACCGGGGAGCTGTTTTTT; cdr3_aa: CASSTLTSGFNTGELFF
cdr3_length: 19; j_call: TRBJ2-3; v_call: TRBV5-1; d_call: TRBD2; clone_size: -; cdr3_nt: TGCGCCAGCAGCGCTCCGGGACTAGCGGGAGCGAGACCTACAGATACGCAGTATTTT; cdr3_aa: CASSAPGLAGARPTDTQYF
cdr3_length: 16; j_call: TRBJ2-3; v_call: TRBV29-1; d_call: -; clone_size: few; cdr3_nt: TGCAGCGTTGAGACCGCCGGGGGGCAAATCACAGATACGCAGTATTTT; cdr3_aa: CSVETAGGQITDTQYF
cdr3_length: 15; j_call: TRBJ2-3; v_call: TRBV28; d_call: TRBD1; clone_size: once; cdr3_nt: TGTGCCAGCAGTTCACAGGGGCTGATCCCAGATACGCAGTATTTT; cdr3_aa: CASSSQGLIPDTQYF
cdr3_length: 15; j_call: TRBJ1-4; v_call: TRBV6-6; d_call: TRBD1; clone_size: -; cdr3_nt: TGTGCCAGCCAACCCAGTCGGACAGGGGAAGAAAAACTGTTTTTT; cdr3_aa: CASQPSRTGEEKLFF
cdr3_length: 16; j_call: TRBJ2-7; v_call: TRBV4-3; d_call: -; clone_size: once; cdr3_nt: TGCGCCAGCAGCCCCTCCGCCTCGGACTTCCTGTACGAGCAGTACTTC; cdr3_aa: CASSPSASDFLYEQYF
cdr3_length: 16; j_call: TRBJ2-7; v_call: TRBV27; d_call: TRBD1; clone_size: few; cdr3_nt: TGTGCCAGCAGTGACGGGACAGGGGAAAGGGGATGGGAGCAGTACTTC; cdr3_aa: CASSDGTGERGWEQYF
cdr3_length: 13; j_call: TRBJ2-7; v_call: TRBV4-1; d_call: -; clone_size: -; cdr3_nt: TGCGCCAGCAGCCAAGAAGGAGCCTACGAGCAGTACTTC; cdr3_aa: CASSQEGAYEQYF
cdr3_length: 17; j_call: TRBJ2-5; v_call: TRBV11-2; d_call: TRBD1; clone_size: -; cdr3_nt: TGTGCCAGCAGCTTAGGTGACACCGGGACAGGGATTCAGACCCAGTACTTC; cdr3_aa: CASSLGDTGTGIQTQYF
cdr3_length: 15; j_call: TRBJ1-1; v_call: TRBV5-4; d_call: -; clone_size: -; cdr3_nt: TGTGCCAGCAGCTTGGGAGGACAGTCCTTCGGATTGGCTTTCTTT; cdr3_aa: CASSLGGQSFGLAFF
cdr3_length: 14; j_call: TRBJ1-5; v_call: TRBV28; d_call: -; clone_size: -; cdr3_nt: TGTGCCAGCAGTTTAGCCTATAGCAATCAGCCCCAGCATTTT; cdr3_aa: CASSLAYSNQPQHF
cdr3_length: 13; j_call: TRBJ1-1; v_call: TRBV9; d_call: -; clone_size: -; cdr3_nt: TGTGCCAGCAGCGTCACAGTGAACACTGAAGCTTTCTTT; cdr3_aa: CASSVTVNTEAFF
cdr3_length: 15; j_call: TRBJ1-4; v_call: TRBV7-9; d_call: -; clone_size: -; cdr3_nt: TGTGCCAGCAGCTCCCGCGGGGGGGATAATGAAAAACTGTTTTTT; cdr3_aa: CASSSRGGDNEKLFF
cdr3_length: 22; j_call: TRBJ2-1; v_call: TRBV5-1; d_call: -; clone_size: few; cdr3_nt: TGCGCCAGCAGCAAGGAGACGAACACTTGGACTCTCCGGGACATAAGGCGGAATGAGCAGTTCTTC; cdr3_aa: CASSKETNTWTLRDIRRNEQFF
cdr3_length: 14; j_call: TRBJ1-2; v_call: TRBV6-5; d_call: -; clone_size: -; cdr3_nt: TGTGCCAGCAGTTCAACGGGAACCTCGTATGGCTACACCTTC; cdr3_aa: CASSSTGTSYGYTF
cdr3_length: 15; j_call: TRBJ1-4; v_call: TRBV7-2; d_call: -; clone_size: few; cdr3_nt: TGTGCCAGCAGCCGAAGGGGGGGGCCTAATGAAAAACTGTTTTTT; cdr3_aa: CASSRRGGPNEKLFF
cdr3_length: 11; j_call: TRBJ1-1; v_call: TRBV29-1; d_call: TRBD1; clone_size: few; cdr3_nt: TGCAGCCCAGGACAGGGCGCTGAAGCTTTCTTT; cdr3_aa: CSPGQGAEAFF
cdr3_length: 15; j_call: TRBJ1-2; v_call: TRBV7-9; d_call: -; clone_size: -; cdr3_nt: TGTTCCAGCAGCCCTGGCCTGGGCCAGAACTATGGCTACACCTTC; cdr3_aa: CSSSPGLGQNYGYTF
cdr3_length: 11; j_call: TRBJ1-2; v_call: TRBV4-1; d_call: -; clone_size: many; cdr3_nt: TGCGCCAGCAGCCACCGACAGGGCTACACCTTC; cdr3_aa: CASSHRQGYTF
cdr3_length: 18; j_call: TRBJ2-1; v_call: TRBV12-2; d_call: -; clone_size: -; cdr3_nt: TGTGCAAGTCGCTTACGGGGTCCAGCCCACCAACGAAGCAATGAGCAGTTCTTC; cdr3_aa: CASRLRGPAHQRSNEQFF
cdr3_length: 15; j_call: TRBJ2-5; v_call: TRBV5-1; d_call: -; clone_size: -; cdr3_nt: TGCGCCAGCAGCTTGGCAGGGGATTGGCAAGAGACCCAGTACTTC; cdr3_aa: CASSLAGDWQETQYF